Listed here are 2 T cell receptor beta chains from one sample, sequenced in a study of shared clonotypes between healthy human individuals. Data came from immunoSEQ multiplex PCR; TCRdb stores just in-frame clones and leaves some out. The sample lists 1.6 million or so clones, roughly 96% seen once, with about 1% in the top ten. What was sequenced was naive CD4+ T cells sorted from blood. Sample subset: CD45RA+ positively selected. Receptors originate from a man aged 25-45 years in good health.

V gene TRBV4-2 combines with J gene TRBJ2-3; 8 bases are shared with TRBD2. This CDR3 is built from 16 residues. Looked up from germline, CDR1 is LGHNA and CDR2 is YNFKEQ. V shed 1 base, J shed 2 bases, and the junction held 5 bases outside the gene matches. The CDR3 DNA follows: TGTGCCAGCAGCCAAGCTCTAGCGGGTGCCACAGATACGCAGTATTTT. Encoded protein: CASSQALAGATDTQYF.

The chain combines TRBV14 with TRBJ2-5, with D perhaps assigned TRBD1 or TRBD2 (5 bases each). The germline V gene encodes CDR1 SGHDN and CDR2 FVKESK. CDR3 size: 17 residues. Trimming shortened V by 0 bases and J by 3 bases, and 17 bases separated the two germline ends. CDR3 bases: TGTGCCAGCAGCCAAGAGCCCCCAGGGCGGAGGAAAGAGACCCAGTACTTC. Translation: CASSQEPPGRRKETQYF.